This T cell receptor beta chain was retrieved from a study of T cell responses to AZD1222 COVID-19 vaccine. The study, taken as a whole, reports: Donor demographics were predominantly white British with a female majority; clonal diversity may be underestimated. Researchers took repertoire samples only after the peak T cell response had come.

Germline assignment: CDR1 SGHTA and CDR2 FQGTGA. V was shortened by 5 bases and J by 10 bases, with 15 bases between the two germline ends. This CDR3 region has 13 residues. To note about this clone: What it recognizes is unknown.

The method was immunoSEQ multiplex PCR; TCRdb's version includes in-frame clones alone and lacks a portion of them. This sample has 70,000 to 95,000 clones, with about 90% found just once. The rearrangement joins TRBV7-3 to TRBJ2-1, with D perhaps TRBD2 (5 bases). Sequenced material: peripheral blood, taken 28 days after the second AZD1222 dose. The clonotype comes from an adult who received the AZD1222 COVID-19 vaccine. This CDR3 reads CASSPEGDPEQFF. CDR3 nucleotides: TGTGCCAGCAGCCCCGAGGGAGATCCAGAGCAGTTCTTC.